The rows below give T cell receptor beta chains drawn from one sample of a study of T cell repertoires in aging, cancer and after chemotherapy. From the multiplex PCR reads, TCRdb called clonotypes with MiXCR, one entry per CDR3 protein. The sample holds around 13,000 distinct CDR3 sequences; over 20% are singletons and the top ten take 4.5% to 6%. Sequencing was carried out using blood. These receptor sequences come from a human donor in good health. The CDR3 runs from the conserved cysteine through the conserved F or W. Fields, in order: J gene, V gene, clone size, D gene, CDR3 protein, CDR3 DNA. A D gene is named only where the DNA matches it firmly. Not all rows give a size; the values are once, few, many and, for expanded clones, a class.

TRBJ2-7	TRBV6-1	medium-sized	TRBD2	CASSARGRASYEQYF	TGTGCCAGCAGTGCCCGAGGGAGGGCATCCTACGAGCAGTACTTC
TRBJ2-7	TRBV7-2	.	.	CTSSLGQGFEQYF	TGTACCAGCAGCTTAGGCCAGGGTTTCGAGCAGTACTTC
TRBJ2-1	TRBV5-4	few	.	CASSARESSYNEQFF	TGTGCCAGCAGCGCCCGGGAGAGCTCCTACAATGAGCAGTTCTTC
TRBJ2-7	TRBV20-1	.	TRBD2	CSARDPLAGLQQYF	TGCAGTGCTAGAGATCCCCTAGCGGGGTTGCAGCAGTACTTC
TRBJ2-1	TRBV20-1	.	TRBD1	CSARRQGLHNEQFF	TGCAGTGCTAGGAGACAGGGGCTCCACAATGAGCAGTTCTTC
TRBJ2-7	TRBV29-1	medium-sized	.	CSVDWGFGYEQYF	TGCAGCGTTGATTGGGGTTTCGGCTACGAGCAGTACTTC
TRBJ2-1	TRBV12-3/TRBV12-4	.	.	CASSPNPVGNEQFF	TGTGCCAGCAGTCCCAACCCGGTGGGCAATGAGCAGTTCTTC
TRBJ2-3	TRBV6-5	.	TRBD1	CASSEARQGVRDTQYF	TGTGCCAGCAGTGAAGCGAGACAGGGGGTCAGAGATACGCAGTATTTT
TRBJ1-4	TRBV12-3/TRBV12-4	.	.	CASSYLFGGATANEKLFF	TGTGCCAGCAGTTACCTTTTTGGGGGGGCGACGGCTAATGAAAAACTGTTTTTT
TRBJ2-3	TRBV21-1	once	.	CASSKAEDSEGSDTQYF	TGTGCCAGCAGCAAAGCTGAAGACTCCGAGGGGTCAGATACGCAGTATTTT
TRBJ2-7	TRBV7-9	once	TRBD1	CASSPRQGAGEQYF	TGTGCCAGCAGCCCTCGACAGGGGGCGGGGGAGCAGTACTTC
TRBJ2-1	TRBV29-1	medium-sized	.	CSVEVVAMDSHYNEQFF	TGCAGCGTTGAAGTAGTTGCCATGGACAGCCACTACAATGAGCAGTTCTTC
TRBJ2-2	TRBV7-3	few	.	CASSASGTGELFF	TGTGCCAGCAGCGCCTCGGGCACCGGGGAGCTGTTTTTT
TRBJ2-5	TRBV7-9	few	TRBD2	CASSLRGVETQYF	TGTGCCAGCAGCCTTCGGGGGGTGGAGACCCAGTACTTC
TRBJ1-2	TRBV6-4	many	TRBD1	CASSDSTGAPYGYTF	TGTGCCAGCAGTGACTCGACAGGGGCTCCCTATGGCTACACCTTC
TRBJ2-2	TRBV4-2	few	.	CASSPPGDTTGELFF	TGTGCCAGCAGCCCCCCGGGGGATACCACCGGGGAGCTGTTTTTT
TRBJ1-3	TRBV5-4	many	TRBD1	CASSLRTGANSGNTIYF	TGTGCCAGCAGCCTGCGGACAGGGGCCAACTCTGGAAACACCATATATTTT
TRBJ1-1	TRBV6-5	many	.	CASSYSSAIGVSWNTEAFF	TGTGCCAGCAGTTACTCCTCTGCGATAGGGGTTTCTTGGAACACTGAAGCTTTCTTT
TRBJ1-5	TRBV6-1	.	.	CAGSEGVGPQHF	TGTGCCGGCAGTGAAGGTGTGGGGCCCCAGCATTTT